Listed here are 20 T cell receptor beta chains from one sample, sequenced in a study of CD8+CD57+ T cells in acquired aplastic anemia. Sequencing was done on patients that had shown CD8+CD57+ cell expansion by flow cytometry. Investigators profiled TCR beta VDJ and CDR3 from genomic DNA template. TCRdb processed the reads anew with MiXCR; each CDR3 protein has one entry. This sample has 250,000 or so distinct CDR3 sequences, with around half found just once. Material: sorted CD4+, CD8+, or CD8+CD57+ T cells (not recorded which) from PBMCs. All receptors derive from a human donor with aplastic anemia.

This clonotype has a count of ten or more. Germline and junction disagree at one end, which may indicate a read error. The chain couples TRBV7-2 to TRBJ1-2; D not resolved. The CDR3 loop spans 11 amino acids. CDR1 is SGHTA and CDR2 is FQGNSA in the germline V gene. This CDR3 reads CASTLAYGYTF. The CDR3 nucleotides read TGTGCCAGCACCTTAGCCTATGGCTACACCTTC.

V is TRBV15 and J is TRBJ1-5, with 11 bases fitting TRBD1. This CDR3 region has 17 residues. Germline CDR1 LNHNV, CDR2 YYDKDF (reference sequence). The V segment lost 3 bases and the J segment 2 bases; nucleotides outside the gene matches: 6. This chain's CDR3 is CATSSGQGARRNQPQHF. In DNA form, the CDR3 reads TGTGCCACCAGCAGCGGACAGGGGGCACGGCGCAATCAGCCCCAGCATTTT.

Comments on this clonotype: One end of the junction is discordant with germline, which a read error may explain. V usage is TRBV2 and J usage is TRBJ2-2; tentatively, D is TRBD1 or TRBD2 (5 bases each). From germline, CDR1 is SNHLY and CDR2 FYNNEI. This CDR3 spans 15 amino acids. CDR3 coding DNA: TGTGCCAGCAGGGAAAGGACACTCAATTACGGGGAGCTGTCTTTT. This translates into CASRERTLNYGELSF. The entire variable domain, with the rest obtained from reference TRBV2 and TRBJ2-2, is as follows: EPEVTQTPSHQVTQMGQEVILRCVPISNHLYFYWYRQILGQKVEFLVSFYNNEISEKSEIFDDQFSVERPDGSNFTLKIRSTKLEDSAMYFCASRERTLNYGELSFGEGSRLTVL.

A remark on this clonotype: A clone one base away is much larger, so this may be a read error. This chain connects TRBV6-5 to TRBJ1-3; no firm D call. The CDR3 loop spans 15 amino acids. Germline CDR1 MNHEY, CDR2 SVGAGI. Trimming stripped 7 bases from V and 0 bases from J, with 13 bases between. This chain's CDR3 is CASNSNIGSGNTIYF. CDR3 DNA sequence: TGTGCCAGCAATTCCAACATCGGCTCTGGAAACACCATATATTTT.

The J gene is TRBJ2-7, the V gene TRBV20-1, with D possibly TRBD2 on 6 matching bases. The CDR3 covers 14 residues. V lost 7 bases and J 6 bases, leaving 22 bases between the germline ends. CDR1 is DFQATT, CDR2 SNEGSKA, per germline (reference sequence). CDR3: CSVTAAEGLGEQYF. The CDR3 DNA follows: TGCAGTGTTACCGCGGCGGAGGGGCTTGGCGAGCAGTACTTC.

This clonotype has just a few counts. The CDR3 region is CASSIVQRGSPLHF. Written as DNA, the CDR3 is TGTGCCAGTAGTATAGTACAGAGGGGATCACCCCTCCACTTT. This chain uses TRBV19 with TRBJ1-6; the D gene is possibly TRBD1 (5 bases). Germline CDR1 LNHDA, CDR2 SQIVND (reference sequence). Trimming removed 1 base from V and 10 bases from J, with 11 bases in between. This CDR3 has 14 residues.

This clonotype has ten or more counts. V usage is TRBV5-4 and J usage is TRBJ1-2, with 7 nucleotides matching TRBD1. Germline V gene sequence: CDR1 SGHNT, CDR2 YYREEE (reference sequence). V trimming: 4 bases; J trimming: 3 bases; junction bases outside the gene matches: 9. CDR3 length: 15 amino acids. The DNA of the CDR3 is TGTGCCAGCAGCCGCCAGGGGGTAAAGGACTATGGCTACACCTTC. Translation: CASSRQGVKDYGYTF.

This clonotype has a count of ten or more. The chain joins TRBV7-2 to TRBJ2-7; D tentatively fits TRBD1 or TRBD2 (5 bases each). The CDR3 consists of 14 residues. V lost 7 bases and J lost 0, with 13 bases in between. Germline CDR1 and CDR2: SGHTA and FQGNSA. Here the CDR3 reads CASTWDGSSYEQYF. Here the CDR3 DNA reads TGTGCCAGCACCTGGGACGGAAGCTCCTACGAGCAGTACTTC.

This clonotype was counted at least ten times. Compared with germline, one end of the junction differs, possibly owing to a read error. The chain uses TRBV7-7 and TRBJ1-2, with 10 positions matching TRBD1. Germline-derived CDR1 and CDR2 are SSHAT and FNYEAQ (reference sequence). CDR3 length: 16 residues. The DNA for the CDR3 is TGTGCTAGCAGCTTACTCCGGGACAGGGGCGGCTATGGCTACACCTTC. Translated: CASSLLRDRGGYGYTF.

This rearrangement joins TRBV12-3 or TRBV12-4 to TRBJ2-7, with TRBD1 matching 10 bases. The junction had 4 bases not matched to a gene; V was cut back by 5 bases and J by 6 bases. The CDR3 runs to 13 residues. The CDR3 loop is CASSPGQGSEQYF. DNA for the CDR3: TGTGCCAGCAGTCCGGGACAGGGGAGCGAGCAGTACTTC.

The V call is TRBV15, the J call TRBJ2-3, with TRBD1 identical over 8 bases. This CDR3 spans 18 amino acids. Looked up from germline, CDR1 is LNHNV and CDR2 is YYDKDF (reference sequence). J lost 6 bases, V lost 0 bases, and 14 bases had no gene match. The CDR3 reads CATSRDAPDGTGGDTQYF. CDR3 sequence (DNA): TGTGCCACCAGCAGAGATGCTCCGGACGGGACAGGTGGTGATACGCAGTATTTT.

The chain combines TRBV10-3 with TRBJ1-5, with 7 bases that match TRBD1. Per the germline V gene, CDR1 is ENHRY and CDR2 is SYGVKD. V lost 4 bases and J lost 6; bases outside the gene matches: 3. The CDR3 runs to 13 residues. CDR3 loop: CAISGTGTQPQHF. The DNA for the CDR3 is TGTGCCATCAGTGGGACAGGAACTCAGCCCCAGCATTTT.

The count of this clonotype is one. Being one base from a much bigger clone, this may be a read error. No conserved phenylalanine or tryptophan ends this CDR3, so it is likely a read error. This chain uses TRBV7-3 with TRBJ1-3, with D unresolved. Per germline, CDR1 SGHTA and CDR2 FQGTGA. The CDR3 has 14 residues. V lost 2 bases to trimming and J lost 8 bases, with 13 bases between them. In DNA, the CDR3 is TGTGCCAGCAGCTTAGAGGGATTACGGGACACCATATATCTT. Residues: CASSLEGLRDTIYL.

Comments on this clonotype: This may arise from a read error, as a much more abundant clone is one base away. This rearrangement joins TRBV5-1 to TRBJ1-1, with 7 positions matching TRBD1. Trimming took 4 bases from V and 3 from J; bases not matched to a gene: 9. The CDR3 is 15 amino acids. Per germline, CDR1 SGHRS and CDR2 YFSETQ. The CDR3 spells CASSQGGQADTEAFF. Here the CDR3 DNA reads TGCGCCAGCAGCCAGGGGGGACAAGCGGACACTGAAGCTTTCTTT.

A word on this clonotype: A much larger clone lies one base from this, so it may be a read error. This chain links TRBV5-8 with TRBJ2-2; the D gene is possibly TRBD2 (6 bases). Looked up from germline, CDR1 is SGHTS and CDR2 is YDEGEE. The germline V and J ends were trimmed by 2 bases and 4 bases, with 12 bases remaining between them. This CDR3 comprises 15 residues. Here the CDR3 reads CASSFIAETTGELFF. CDR3 DNA: TGTGCCAGCAGCTTTATAGCGGAGACCACCGGGGAGCTGTTTTTT. The variable domain in full, with the rest retrieved from reference TRBV5-8 and TRBJ2-2, is EAGVTQSPTHLIKTRGQQATLRCSPISGHTSVYWYQQALGLGLQFLLWYDEGEERNRGNFPPRFSGRQFPNYSSELNVNALELEDSALYLCASSFIAETTGELFFGEGSRLTVL.

The chain links TRBV10-1 to TRBJ2-5; D is undetermined. V was shortened by 2 bases and J by 3 bases, with 7 bases between the two germline ends. CDR1 and CDR2 from the germline V gene are WNHNN and SYGVQD (reference sequence). This CDR3 is built from 13 residues. The CDR3 reads CASSEGPEETQYF. Written as DNA, the CDR3 is TGCGCCAGCAGTGAGGGTCCTGAAGAGACCCAGTACTTC.

This clonotype showed up just a few times. The rearrangement links TRBV11-3 to TRBJ2-7, with a possible D match to TRBD2 (6 bases). V lost 2 bases, J lost 7 bases, and 12 bases lay in between. This CDR3 comprises 13 residues. The V gene's germline CDR1 is SGHNT and CDR2 YENEEA. The CDR3 loop is CASSLSGVGEQYF. The CDR3 bases are TGTGCCAGCAGCTTATCGGGGGTAGGAGAGCAGTACTTC.

The chain combines TRBV12-3 or TRBV12-4 with TRBJ2-5; 7 nucleotides agree with TRBD1. This CDR3 is built from 14 residues. V lost 6 bases, J lost 2 bases, and 6 bases stayed unmatched. CDR3 amino acids: CASSQGVRQETQYF. CDR3 bases: TGTGCCAGCAGCCAGGGGGTGAGGCAAGAGACCCAGTACTTC.

This clonotype was seen a few times. The chain uses TRBV6-4 and TRBJ1-5; D possibly corresponds to TRBD1 (5 bases). The CDR3 spans 15 residues. Germline V gene sequence: CDR1 MRHNA, CDR2 SNTAGT. V gave up 3 bases and J gave up 6 bases, with 15 bases separating them. As DNA, the CDR3 is TGTGCCAGCAGTGAATATGGGGGGGTTGGTCAGCCCCAGCATTTT. Its protein is CASSEYGGVGQPQHF.

This clonotype was seen a handful of times. The genes are TRBV27 and TRBJ1-1; D gene ambiguous. This CDR3 is 17 amino acids long. Germline loops: CDR1 MNHEY, CDR2 SMNVEV (reference sequence). Trimming cost V 4 bases and J 3 bases, with 21 bases left between them. CDR3 sequence reads: CASSSGTPVYTDTEAFF. CDR3 sequence (DNA): TGTGCCAGCAGTTCCGGCACCCCAGTCTACACGGACACTGAAGCTTTCTTT.